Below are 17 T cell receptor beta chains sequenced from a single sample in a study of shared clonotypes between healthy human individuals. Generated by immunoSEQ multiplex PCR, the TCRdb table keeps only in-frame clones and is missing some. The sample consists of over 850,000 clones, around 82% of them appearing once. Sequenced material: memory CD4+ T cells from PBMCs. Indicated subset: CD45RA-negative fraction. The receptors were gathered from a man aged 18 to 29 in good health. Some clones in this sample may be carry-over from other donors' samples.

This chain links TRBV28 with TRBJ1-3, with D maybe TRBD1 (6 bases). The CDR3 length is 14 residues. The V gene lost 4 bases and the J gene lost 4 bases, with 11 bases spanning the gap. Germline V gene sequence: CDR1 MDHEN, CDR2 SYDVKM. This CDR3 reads CASSSGQLGNTIYF. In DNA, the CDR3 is TGTGCCAGCAGTTCGGGACAACTCGGAAACACCATATATTTT.

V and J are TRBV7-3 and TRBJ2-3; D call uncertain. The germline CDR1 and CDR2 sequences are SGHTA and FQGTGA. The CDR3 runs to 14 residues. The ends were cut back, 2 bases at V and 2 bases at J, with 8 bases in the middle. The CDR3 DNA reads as TGTGCCAGCAGCTTAGGCCTTATCACAGATACGCAGTATTTT. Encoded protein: CASSLGLITDTQYF.

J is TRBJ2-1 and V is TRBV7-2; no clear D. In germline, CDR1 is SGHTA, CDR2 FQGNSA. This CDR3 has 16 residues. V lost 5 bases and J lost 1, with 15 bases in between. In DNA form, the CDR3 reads TGTGCCAGCAGCCCATCTCCATGGAAATCCTACAATGAGCAGTTCTTC. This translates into CASSPSPWKSYNEQFF.

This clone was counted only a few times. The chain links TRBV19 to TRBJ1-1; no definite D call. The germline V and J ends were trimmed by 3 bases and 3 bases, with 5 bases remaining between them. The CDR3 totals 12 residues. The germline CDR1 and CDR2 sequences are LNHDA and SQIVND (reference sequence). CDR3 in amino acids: CASSIRYTEAFF. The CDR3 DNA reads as TGTGCCAGTAGTATTCGGTACACTGAAGCTTTCTTT.

CDR3 nucleotides: TGTGCCAGCAGCAGGACAGGGGACTGGGAGGAAAAACTGTTTTTT. Amino acid sequence: CASSRTGDWEEKLFF. The gene calls are TRBV28 and TRBJ1-4; TRBD1 matches 9 bases. Germline CDR1 reads MDHEN; CDR2 reads SYDVKM. The CDR3 totals 15 residues. Trimming cost V 6 bases and J 8 bases; bases outside gene matches: 10.

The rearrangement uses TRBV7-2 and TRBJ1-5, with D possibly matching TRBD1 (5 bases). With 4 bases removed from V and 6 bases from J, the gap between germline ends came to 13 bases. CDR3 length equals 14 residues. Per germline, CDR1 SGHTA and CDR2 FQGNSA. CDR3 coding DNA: TGTGCCAGCAGCTACGAGGTGGGGGGTCAGCCCCAGCATTTT. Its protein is CASSYEVGGQPQHF.

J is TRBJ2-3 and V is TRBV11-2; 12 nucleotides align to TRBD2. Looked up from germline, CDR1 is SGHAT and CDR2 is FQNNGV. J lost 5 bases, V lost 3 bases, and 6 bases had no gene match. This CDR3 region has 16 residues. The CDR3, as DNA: TGTGCCAGCAGCTTCCTGACTAGCGGGAGAGTAGATACGCAGTATTTT. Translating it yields CASSFLTSGRVDTQYF. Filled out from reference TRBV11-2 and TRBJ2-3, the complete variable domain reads EAGVAQSPRYKIIEKRQSVAFWCNPISGHATLYWYQQILGQGPKLLIQFQNNGVVDDSQLPKDRFSAERLKGVDSTLKIQPAKLEDSAVYLCASSFLTSGRVDTQYFGPGTRLTVL.

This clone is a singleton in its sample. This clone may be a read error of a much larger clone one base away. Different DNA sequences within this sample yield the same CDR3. As DNA, the CDR3 is TGTGCCAGCAGTTTTGGTCAGGGACATCAGCCCCAGCATTTT. It encodes CASSFGQGHQPQHF. The chain recombines TRBV28 with TRBJ1-5; TRBD1 is a possible D gene (5 bases). The CDR3 spans 14 residues. Germline values: CDR1 MDHEN, CDR2 SYDVKM. V lost 3 bases and J lost 5, with 11 bases in between.

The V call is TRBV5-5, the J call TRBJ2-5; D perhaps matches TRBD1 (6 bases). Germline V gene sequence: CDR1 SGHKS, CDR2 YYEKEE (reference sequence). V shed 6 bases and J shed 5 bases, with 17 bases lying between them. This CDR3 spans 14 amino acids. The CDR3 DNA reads TGTGCCAGCACCCAGTTACAGGGTACGGAGACCCAGTACTTC. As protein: CASTQLQGTETQYF.

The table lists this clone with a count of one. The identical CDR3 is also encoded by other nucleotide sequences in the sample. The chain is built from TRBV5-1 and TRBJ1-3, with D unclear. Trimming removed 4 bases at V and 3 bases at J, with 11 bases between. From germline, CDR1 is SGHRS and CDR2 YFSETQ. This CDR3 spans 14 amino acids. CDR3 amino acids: CASSLAGYGNTIYF. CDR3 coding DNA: TGCGCCAGCAGCCTCGCGGGTTATGGAAACACCATATATTTT.

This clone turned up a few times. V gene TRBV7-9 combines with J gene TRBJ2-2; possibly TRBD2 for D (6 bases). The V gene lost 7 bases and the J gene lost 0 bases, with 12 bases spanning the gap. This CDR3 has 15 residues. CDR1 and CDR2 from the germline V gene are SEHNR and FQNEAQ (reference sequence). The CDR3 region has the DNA TGTGCCAGCACCCGACTAGACGCGAACACCGGGGAGCTGTTTTTT. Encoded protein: CASTRLDANTGELFF.

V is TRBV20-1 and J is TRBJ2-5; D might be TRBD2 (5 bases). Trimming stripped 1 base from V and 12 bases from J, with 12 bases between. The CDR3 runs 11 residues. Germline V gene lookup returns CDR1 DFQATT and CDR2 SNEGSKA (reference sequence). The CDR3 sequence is CSARGRPGEYF. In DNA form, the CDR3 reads TGCAGTGCTAGAGGTCGGCCCGGGGAGTACTTC.

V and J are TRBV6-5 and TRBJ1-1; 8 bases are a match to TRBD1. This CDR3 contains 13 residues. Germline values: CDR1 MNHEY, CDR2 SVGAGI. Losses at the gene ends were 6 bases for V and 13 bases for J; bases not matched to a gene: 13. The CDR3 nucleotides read TGTGCCAGCAGGCCCCAGGGGGCTCGGGGGGATTTCTTT. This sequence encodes CASRPQGARGDFF.

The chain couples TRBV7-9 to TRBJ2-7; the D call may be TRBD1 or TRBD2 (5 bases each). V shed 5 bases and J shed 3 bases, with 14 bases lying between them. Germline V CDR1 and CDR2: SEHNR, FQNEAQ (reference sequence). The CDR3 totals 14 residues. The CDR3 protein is CASSPGRTNYEQYF. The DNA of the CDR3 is TGTGCCAGCAGCCCGGGACGGACAAACTACGAGCAGTACTTC.

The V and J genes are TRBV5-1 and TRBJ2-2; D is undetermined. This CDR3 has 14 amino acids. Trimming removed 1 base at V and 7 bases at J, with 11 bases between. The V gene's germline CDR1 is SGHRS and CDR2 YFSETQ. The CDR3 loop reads CASSLTTKDGELFF. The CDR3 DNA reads TGCGCCAGCAGCTTGACTACTAAAGACGGGGAGCTGTTTTTT.

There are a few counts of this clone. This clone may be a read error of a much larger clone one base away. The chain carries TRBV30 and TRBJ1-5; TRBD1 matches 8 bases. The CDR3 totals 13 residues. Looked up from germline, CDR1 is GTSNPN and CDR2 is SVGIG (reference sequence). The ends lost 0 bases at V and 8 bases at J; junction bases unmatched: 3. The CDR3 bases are TGTGCCTGGAGTGTACAGGGGGATAAGCCCCAGCATTTT. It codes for CAWSVQGDKPQHF. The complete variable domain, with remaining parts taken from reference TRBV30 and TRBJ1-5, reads SQTIHQWPATLVQPVGSPLSLECTVEGTSNPNLYWYRQAAGRGLQLLFYSVGIGQISSEVPQNLSASRPQDRQFILSSKKLLLSDSGFYLCAWSVQGDKPQHFGDGTRLSIL.

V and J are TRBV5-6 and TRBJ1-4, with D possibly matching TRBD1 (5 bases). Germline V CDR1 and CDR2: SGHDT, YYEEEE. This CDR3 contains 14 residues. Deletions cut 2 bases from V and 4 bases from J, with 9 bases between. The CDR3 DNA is TGTGCCAGCAGCTTCGGACAACGTAATGAAAAACTGTTTTTT. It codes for CASSFGQRNEKLFF.